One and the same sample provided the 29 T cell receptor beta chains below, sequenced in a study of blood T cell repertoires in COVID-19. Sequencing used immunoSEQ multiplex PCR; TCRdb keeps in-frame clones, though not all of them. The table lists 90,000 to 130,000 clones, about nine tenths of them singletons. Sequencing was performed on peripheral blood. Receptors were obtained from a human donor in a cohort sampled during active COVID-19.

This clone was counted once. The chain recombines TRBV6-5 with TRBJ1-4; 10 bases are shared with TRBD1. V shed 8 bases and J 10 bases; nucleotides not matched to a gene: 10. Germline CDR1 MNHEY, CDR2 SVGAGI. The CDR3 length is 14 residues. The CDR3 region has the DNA TGTGCCAGCGGTACCGACAGGGGGCGGGGAAAACTGTTTTTT. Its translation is CASGTDRGRGKLFF.

CDR3: CASSSTTSGRIHEQYF. The DNA of the CDR3 is TGCGCCAGCAGCTCCACCACTAGCGGGAGAATCCACGAGCAGTACTTC. V is TRBV5-1 and J is TRBJ2-7; 11 positions agree with TRBD2. Trimming took 3 bases from V and 5 from J; bases not matched to a gene: 10. The CDR3 length is 16 residues. The germline V gene encodes CDR1 SGHRS and CDR2 YFSETQ.

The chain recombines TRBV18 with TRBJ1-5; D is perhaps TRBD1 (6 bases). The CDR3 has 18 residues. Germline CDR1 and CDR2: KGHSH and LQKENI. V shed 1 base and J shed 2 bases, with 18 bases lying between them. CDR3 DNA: TGTGCCAGCTCACCACGGGACACCGTCTCCCCTGGCAATCAGCCCCAGCATTTT. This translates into CASSPRDTVSPGNQPQHF.

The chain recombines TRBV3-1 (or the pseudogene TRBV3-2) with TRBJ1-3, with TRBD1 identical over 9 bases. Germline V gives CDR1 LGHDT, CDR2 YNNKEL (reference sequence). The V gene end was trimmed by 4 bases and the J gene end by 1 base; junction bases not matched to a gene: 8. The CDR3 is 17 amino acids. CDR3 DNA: TGTGCCAGCAGCCCATACCCGGGACAGGGATCTGGAAACACCATATATTTT. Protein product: CASSPYPGQGSGNTIYF.

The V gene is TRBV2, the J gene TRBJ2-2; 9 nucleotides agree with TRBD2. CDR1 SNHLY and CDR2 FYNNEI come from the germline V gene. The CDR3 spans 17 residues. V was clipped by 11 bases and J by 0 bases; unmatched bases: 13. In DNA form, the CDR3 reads TGTGCCCGCGGGGCTCGCGGGGGGGGCGCGAACACCGGGGAGCTGTTTTTT. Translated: CARGARGGGANTGELFF.

CDR3: CASSPPQGTPLHF. The CDR3 DNA is TGTGCCAGCAGTCCCCCGCAGGGGACACCCCTCCACTTT. This chain connects TRBV6-2 or TRBV6-3 to TRBJ1-6, with D possibly matching TRBD1 (6 bases). Per the germline V gene, CDR1 is MNHEY and CDR2 is SVGEGT. There are 13 residues in the CDR3. V lost 5 bases and J 11 bases, leaving 13 bases between the germline ends.

The CDR3 bases are TGTGCCAGCAGTTTTGACAGGGTAGGGCAGCCCCAGCATTTT. This sequence encodes CASSFDRVGQPQHF. The chain carries TRBV6-5 and TRBJ1-5, with 7 bases that match TRBD1. The CDR3 sequence is 14 residues long. Trimming at V came to 4 bases and at J to 7 bases, leaving 7 bases not matched to a gene. Germline V CDR1 and CDR2: MNHEY, SVGAGI.

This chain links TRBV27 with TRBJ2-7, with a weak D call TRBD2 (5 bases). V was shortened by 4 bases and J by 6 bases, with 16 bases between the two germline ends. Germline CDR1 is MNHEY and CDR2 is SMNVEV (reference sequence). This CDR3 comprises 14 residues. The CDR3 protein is CASSSFLGDPEQYF. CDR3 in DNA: TGTGCCAGCAGTTCCTTCCTCGGGGATCCCGAGCAGTACTTC.

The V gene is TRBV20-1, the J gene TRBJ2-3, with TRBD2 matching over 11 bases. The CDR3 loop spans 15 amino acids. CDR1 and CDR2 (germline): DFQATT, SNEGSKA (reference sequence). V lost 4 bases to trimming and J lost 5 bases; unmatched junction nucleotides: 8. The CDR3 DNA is TGCAGTGCTACTGATACTAGCGGGGGTGGAGATACGCAGTATTTT. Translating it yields CSATDTSGGGDTQYF.

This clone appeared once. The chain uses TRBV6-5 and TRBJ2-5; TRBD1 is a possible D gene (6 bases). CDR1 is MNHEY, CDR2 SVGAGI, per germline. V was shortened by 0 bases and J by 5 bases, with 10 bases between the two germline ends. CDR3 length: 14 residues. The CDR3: CASSYSGQGETQYF. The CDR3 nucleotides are TGTGCCAGCAGTTACTCGGGGCAGGGGGAGACCCAGTACTTC.

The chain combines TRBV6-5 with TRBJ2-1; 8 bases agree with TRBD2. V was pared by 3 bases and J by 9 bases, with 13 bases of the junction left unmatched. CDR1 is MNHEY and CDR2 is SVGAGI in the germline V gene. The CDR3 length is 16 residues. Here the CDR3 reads CASSYSFGLLAGEQFF. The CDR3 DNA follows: TGTGCCAGCAGTTATAGCTTCGGACTCCTAGCGGGTGAGCAGTTCTTC.

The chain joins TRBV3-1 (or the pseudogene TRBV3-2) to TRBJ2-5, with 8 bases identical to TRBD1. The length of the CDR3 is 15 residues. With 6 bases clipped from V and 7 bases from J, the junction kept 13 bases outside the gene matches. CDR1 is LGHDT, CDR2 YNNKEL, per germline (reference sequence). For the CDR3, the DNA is TGTGCCAGCAGTCTTAGACAGGGGATGGCGGGGACCCAGTACTTC. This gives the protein CASSLRQGMAGTQYF.

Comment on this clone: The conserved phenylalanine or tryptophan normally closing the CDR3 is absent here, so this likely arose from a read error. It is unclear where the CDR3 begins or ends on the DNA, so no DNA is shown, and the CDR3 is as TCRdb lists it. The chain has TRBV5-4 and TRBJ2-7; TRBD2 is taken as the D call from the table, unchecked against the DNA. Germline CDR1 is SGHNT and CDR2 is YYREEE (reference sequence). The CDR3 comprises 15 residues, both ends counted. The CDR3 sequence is CASSPGKSAGLPVDI.

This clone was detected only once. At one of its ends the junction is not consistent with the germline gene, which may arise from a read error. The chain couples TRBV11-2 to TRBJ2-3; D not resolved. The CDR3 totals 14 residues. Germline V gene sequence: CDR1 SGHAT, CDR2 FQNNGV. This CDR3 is CASSLDPSTDTQYF. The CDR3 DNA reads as TGTGCCAGCAGCCTAGACCCGAGCACAGATACGCAGTATTTT.

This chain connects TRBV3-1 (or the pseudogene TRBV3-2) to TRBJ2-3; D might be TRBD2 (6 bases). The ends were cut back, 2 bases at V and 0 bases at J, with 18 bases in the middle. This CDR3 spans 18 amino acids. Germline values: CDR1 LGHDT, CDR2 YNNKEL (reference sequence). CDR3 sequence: CASSQRDLGVPSTDTQYF. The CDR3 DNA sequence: TGTGCCAGCAGCCAAAGGGACTTGGGGGTACCTAGCACAGATACGCAGTATTTT.

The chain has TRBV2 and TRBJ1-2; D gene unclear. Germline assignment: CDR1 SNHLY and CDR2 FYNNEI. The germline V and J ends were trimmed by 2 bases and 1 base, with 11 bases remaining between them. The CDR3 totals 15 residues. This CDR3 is CASSERQAGNYGYTF. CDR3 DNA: TGTGCCAGCAGTGAAAGGCAGGCCGGTAACTATGGCTACACCTTC.

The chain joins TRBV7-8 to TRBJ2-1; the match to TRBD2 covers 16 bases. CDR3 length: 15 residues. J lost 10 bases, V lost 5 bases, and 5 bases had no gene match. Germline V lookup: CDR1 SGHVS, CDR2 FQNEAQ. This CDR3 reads CASSRGLAGGREQFF. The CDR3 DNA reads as TGTGCCAGCAGCCGGGGACTAGCGGGAGGGAGGGAGCAGTTCTTC.

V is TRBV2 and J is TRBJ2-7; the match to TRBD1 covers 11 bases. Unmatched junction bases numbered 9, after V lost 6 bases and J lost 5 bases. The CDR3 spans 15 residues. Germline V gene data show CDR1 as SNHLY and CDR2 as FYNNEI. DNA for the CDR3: TGTGCCAGCAGGGGCGGACAGGGGGCGCGCAACGAGCAGTACTTC. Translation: CASRGGQGARNEQYF.

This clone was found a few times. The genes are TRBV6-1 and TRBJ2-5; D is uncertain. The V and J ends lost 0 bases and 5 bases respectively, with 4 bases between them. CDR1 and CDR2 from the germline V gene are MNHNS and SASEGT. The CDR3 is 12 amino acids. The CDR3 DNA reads TGTGCCAGCAGTGAAGCCGGGGAGACCCAGTACTTC. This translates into CASSEAGETQYF.

The CDR3: CASSITTRPPSYEQYF. The CDR3 bases are TGTGCCAGTAGTATAACGACTAGACCTCCCTCCTACGAGCAGTACTTC. V and J are TRBV19 and TRBJ2-7; tentative D call: TRBD2 (6 bases). The CDR3 length is 16 residues. V was clipped by 2 bases and J by 0 bases, with 14 bases between them. Germline loops: CDR1 LNHDA, CDR2 SQIVND (reference sequence).

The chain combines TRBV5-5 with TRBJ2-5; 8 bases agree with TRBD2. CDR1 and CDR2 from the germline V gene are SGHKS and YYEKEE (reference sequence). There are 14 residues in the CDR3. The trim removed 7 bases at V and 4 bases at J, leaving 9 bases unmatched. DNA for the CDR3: TGTGCCAGCTCCCTCCGGCTAGCGGGAGAGACCCAGTACTTC. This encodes CASSLRLAGETQYF.

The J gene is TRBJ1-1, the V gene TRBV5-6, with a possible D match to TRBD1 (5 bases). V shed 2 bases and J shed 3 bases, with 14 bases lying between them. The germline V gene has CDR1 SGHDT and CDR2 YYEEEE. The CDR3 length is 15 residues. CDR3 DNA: TGTGCCAGCAGCTTTGTAGCGGGACGGTACACTGAAGCTTTCTTT. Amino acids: CASSFVAGRYTEAFF.

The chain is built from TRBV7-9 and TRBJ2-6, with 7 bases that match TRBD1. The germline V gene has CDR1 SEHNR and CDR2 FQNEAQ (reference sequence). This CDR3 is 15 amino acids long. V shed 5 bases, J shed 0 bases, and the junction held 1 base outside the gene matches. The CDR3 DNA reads TGTGCCAGCAGCCGGGACAGCTCTGGGGCCAACGTCCTGACTTTC. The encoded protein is CASSRDSSGANVLTF.

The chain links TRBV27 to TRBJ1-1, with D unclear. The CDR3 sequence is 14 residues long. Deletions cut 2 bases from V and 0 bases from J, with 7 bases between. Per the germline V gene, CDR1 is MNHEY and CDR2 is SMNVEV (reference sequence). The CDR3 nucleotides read TGTGCCAGCAGTTTAGGCATCTTGAACACTGAAGCTTTCTTT. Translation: CASSLGILNTEAFF.

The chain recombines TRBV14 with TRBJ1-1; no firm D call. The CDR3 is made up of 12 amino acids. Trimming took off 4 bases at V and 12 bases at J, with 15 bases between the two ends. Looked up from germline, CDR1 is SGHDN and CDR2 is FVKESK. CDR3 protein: CASSRPAVLTFF. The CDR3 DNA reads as TGTGCCAGCAGCCGCCCGGCGGTCTTGACTTTCTTT.

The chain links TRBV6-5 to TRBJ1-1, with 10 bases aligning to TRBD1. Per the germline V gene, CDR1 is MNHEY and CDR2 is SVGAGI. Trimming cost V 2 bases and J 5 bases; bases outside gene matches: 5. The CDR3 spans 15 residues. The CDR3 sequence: CASSYADRGMTEAFF. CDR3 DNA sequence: TGTGCCAGCAGTTACGCGGACAGGGGGATGACTGAAGCTTTCTTT.

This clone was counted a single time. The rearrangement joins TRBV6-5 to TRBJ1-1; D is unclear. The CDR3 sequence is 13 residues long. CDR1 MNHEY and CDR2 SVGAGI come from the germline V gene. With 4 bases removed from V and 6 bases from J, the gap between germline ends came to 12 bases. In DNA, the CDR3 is TGTGCCAGCAGTTGGTCGGGAGTGGCTGAAGCTTTCTTT. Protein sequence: CASSWSGVAEAFF.

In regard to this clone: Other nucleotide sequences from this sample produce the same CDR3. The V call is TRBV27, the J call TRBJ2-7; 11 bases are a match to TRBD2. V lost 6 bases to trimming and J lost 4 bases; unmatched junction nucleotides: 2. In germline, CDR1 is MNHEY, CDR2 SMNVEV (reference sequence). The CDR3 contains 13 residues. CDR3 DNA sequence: TGTGCCAGCAGGGCTAGCGGGGGGTACGAGCAGTACTTC. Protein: CASRASGGYEQYF.

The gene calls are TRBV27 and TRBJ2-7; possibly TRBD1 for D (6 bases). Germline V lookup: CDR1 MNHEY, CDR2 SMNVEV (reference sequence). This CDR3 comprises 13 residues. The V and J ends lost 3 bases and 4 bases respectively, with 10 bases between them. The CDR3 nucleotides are TGTGCCAGCAGTTTCAACAGGGTTTACGAGCAGTACTTC. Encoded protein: CASSFNRVYEQYF.